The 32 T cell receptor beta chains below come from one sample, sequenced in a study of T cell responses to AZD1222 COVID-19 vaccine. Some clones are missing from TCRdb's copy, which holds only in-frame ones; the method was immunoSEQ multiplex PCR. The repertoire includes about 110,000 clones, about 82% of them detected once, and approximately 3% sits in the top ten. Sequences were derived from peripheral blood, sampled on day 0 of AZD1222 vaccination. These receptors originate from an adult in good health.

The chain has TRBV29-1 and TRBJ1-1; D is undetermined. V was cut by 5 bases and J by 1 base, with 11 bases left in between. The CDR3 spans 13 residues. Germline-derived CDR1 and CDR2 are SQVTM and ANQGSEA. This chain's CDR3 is CSVRRRTNTEAFF. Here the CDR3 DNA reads TGCAGCGTTCGGCGGCGCACGAACACTGAAGCTTTCTTT.

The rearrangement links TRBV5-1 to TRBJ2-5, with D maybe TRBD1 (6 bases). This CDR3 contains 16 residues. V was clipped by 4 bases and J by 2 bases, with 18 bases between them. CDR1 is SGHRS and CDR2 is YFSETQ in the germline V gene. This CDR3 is CASSPGPTRGQETQYF. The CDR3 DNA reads TGCGCCAGCAGCCCGGGGCCTACTAGGGGGCAAGAGACCCAGTACTTC.

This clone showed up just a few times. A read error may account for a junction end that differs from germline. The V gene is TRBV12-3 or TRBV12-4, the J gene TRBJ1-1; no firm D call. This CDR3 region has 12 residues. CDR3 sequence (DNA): TGTGCCAGCAGTTTTCGGAACAATGAAGCTTTCTTT. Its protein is CASSFRNNEAFF.

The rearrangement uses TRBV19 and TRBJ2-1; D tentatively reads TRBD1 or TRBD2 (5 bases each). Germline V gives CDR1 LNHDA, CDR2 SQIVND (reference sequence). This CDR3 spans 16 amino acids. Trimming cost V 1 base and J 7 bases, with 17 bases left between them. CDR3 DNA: TGTGCCAGTAGTATAGCCCGGGGACCCCAGGAAAATGAGCAGTTCTTC. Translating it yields CASSIARGPQENEQFF.

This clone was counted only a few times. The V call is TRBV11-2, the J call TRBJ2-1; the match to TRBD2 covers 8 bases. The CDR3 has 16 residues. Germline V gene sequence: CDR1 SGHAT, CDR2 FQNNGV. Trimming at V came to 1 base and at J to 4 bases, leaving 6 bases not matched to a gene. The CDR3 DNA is TGTGCCAGCAGCTTAGCCCGGGGGGGAGCATACAATGAGCAGTTCTTC. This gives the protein CASSLARGGAYNEQFF. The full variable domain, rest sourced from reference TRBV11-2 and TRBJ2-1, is EAGVAQSPRYKIIEKRQSVAFWCNPISGHATLYWYQQILGQGPKLLIQFQNNGVVDDSQLPKDRFSAERLKGVDSTLKIQPAKLEDSAVYLCASSLARGGAYNEQFFGPGTRLTVL.

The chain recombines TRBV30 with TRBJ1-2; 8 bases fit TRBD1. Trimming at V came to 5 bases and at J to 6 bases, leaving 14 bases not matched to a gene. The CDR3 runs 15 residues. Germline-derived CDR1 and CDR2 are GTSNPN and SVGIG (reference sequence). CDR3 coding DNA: TGTGCCTGGGACACAGGGGGGCCAGGTCTGGATGGCTACACCTTC. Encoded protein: CAWDTGGPGLDGYTF.

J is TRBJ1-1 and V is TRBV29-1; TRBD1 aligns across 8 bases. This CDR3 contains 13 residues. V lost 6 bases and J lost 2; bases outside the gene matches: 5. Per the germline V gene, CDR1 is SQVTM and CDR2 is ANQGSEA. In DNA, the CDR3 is TGCAGCGTAGGGGACAGGACCAACACTGAAGCTTTCTTT. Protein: CSVGDRTNTEAFF.

The CDR3 coding sequence is TGTGCCAGTATCCAGACAGGGGGAGAGACCCAGTACTTC. Protein: CASIQTGGETQYF. The chain uses TRBV19 and TRBJ2-5, with 9 positions matching TRBD1. The CDR3 covers 13 residues. Germline V gene data show CDR1 as LNHDA and CDR2 as SQIVND (reference sequence). V trimming: 7 bases; J trimming: 4 bases; junction bases outside the gene matches: 4.

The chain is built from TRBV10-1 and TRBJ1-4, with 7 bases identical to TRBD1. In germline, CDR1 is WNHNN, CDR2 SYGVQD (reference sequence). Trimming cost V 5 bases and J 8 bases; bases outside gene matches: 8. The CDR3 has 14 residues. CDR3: CASSSEGQYEKLFF. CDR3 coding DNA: TGCGCCAGCAGTTCTGAGGGACAGTACGAAAAACTGTTTTTT.

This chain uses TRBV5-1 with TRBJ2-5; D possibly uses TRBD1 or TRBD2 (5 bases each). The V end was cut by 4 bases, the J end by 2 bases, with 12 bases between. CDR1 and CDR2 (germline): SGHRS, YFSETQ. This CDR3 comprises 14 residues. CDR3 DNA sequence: TGCGCCAGCAGCGGGACGGTAGCACAAGAGACCCAGTACTTC. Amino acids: CASSGTVAQETQYF.

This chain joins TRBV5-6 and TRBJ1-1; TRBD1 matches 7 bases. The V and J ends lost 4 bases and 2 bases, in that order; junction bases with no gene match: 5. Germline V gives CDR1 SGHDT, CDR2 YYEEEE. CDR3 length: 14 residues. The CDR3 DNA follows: TGTGCCAGCAGCCCTGACAGGGCAAACACTGAAGCTTTCTTT. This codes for CASSPDRANTEAFF. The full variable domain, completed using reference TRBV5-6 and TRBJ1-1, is DAGVTQSPTHLIKTRGQQVTLRCSPKSGHDTVSWYQQALGQGPQFIFQYYEEEERQRGNFPDRFSGHQFPNYSSELNVNALLLGDSALYLCASSPDRANTEAFFGQGTRLTVV.

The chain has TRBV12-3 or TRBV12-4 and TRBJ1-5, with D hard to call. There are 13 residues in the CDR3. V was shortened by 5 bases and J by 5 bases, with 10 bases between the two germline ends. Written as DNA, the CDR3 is TGTGCCAGCAGTCCTGGCCGGTATCAGCCCCAGCATTTT. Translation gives CASSPGRYQPQHF.

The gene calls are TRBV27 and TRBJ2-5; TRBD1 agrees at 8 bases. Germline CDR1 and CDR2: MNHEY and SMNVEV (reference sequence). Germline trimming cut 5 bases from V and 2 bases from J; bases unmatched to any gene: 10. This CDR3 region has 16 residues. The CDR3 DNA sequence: TGTGCCAGCAGTAAAAGACAGGGGAGAGATCAAGAGACCCAGTACTTC. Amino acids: CASSKRQGRDQETQYF.

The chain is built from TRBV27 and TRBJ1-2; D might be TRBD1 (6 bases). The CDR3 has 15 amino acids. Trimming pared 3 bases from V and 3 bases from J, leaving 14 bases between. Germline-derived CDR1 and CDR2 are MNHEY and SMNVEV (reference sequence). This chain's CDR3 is CASSLRGQGYYGYTF. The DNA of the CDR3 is TGTGCCAGCAGTTTGCGGGGGCAGGGGTACTATGGCTACACCTTC.

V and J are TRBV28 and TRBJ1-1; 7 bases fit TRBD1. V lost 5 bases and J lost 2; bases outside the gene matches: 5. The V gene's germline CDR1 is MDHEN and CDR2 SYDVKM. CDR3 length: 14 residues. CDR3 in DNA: TGTGCCAGCAGTCCCGGGACAGATAACACTGAAGCTTTCTTT. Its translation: CASSPGTDNTEAFF.

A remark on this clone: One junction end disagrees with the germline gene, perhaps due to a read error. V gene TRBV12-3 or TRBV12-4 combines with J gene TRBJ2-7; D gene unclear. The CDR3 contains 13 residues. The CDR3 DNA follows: TGTGCCAGCAGTTCGGGCGGAAACTACGCGCAGTACTTC. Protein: CASSSGGNYAQYF.

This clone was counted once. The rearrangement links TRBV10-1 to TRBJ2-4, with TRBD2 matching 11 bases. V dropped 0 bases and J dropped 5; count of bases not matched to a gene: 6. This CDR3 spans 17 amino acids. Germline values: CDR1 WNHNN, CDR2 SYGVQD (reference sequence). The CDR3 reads CASSESASGGWENIQYF. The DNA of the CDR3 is TGCGCCAGCAGTGAGTCGGCTAGCGGGGGGTGGGAAAACATTCAGTACTTC.

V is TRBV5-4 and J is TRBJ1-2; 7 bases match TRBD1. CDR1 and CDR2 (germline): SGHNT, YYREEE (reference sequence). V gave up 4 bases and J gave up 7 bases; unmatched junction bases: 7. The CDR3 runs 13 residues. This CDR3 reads CASSQDRASGYTF. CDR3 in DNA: TGTGCCAGCAGCCAAGACAGGGCGAGTGGCTACACCTTC. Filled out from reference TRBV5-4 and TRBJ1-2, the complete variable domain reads ETGVTQSPTHLIKTRGQQVTLRCSSQSGHNTVSWYQQALGQGPQFIFQYYREEENGRGNFPPRFSGLQFPNYSSELNVNALELDDSALYLCASSQDRASGYTFGSGTRLTVV.

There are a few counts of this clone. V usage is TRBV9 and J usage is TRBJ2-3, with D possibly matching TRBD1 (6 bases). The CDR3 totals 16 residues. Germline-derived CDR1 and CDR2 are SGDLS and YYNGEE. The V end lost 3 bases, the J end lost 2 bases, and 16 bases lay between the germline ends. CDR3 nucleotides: TGTGCCAGCAGCGCCCGAGGACAGACTTACACAGATACGCAGTATTTT. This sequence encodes CASSARGQTYTDTQYF. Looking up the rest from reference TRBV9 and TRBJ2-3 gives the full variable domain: DSGVTQTPKHLITATGQRVTLRCSPRSGDLSVYWYQQSLDQGLQFLIQYYNGEERAKGNILERFSAQQFPDLHSELNLSSLELGDSALYFCASSARGQTYTDTQYFGPGTRLTVL.

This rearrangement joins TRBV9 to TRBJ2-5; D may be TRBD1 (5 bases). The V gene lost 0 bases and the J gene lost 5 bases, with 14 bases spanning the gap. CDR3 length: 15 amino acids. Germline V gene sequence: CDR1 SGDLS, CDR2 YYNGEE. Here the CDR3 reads CASSVDPGHSETQYF. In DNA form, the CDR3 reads TGTGCCAGCAGCGTAGATCCAGGACATTCGGAGACCCAGTACTTC. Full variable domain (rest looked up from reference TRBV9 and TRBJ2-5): DSGVTQTPKHLITATGQRVTLRCSPRSGDLSVYWYQQSLDQGLQFLIQYYNGEERAKGNILERFSAQQFPDLHSELNLSSLELGDSALYFCASSVDPGHSETQYFGPGTRLLVL.

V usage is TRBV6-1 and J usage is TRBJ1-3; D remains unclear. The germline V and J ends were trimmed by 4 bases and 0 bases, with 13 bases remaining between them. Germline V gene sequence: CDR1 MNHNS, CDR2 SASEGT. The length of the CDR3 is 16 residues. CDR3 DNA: TGTGCCAGCAGTGTGGGCAGCCCTATCTCTGGAAACACCATATATTTT. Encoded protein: CASSVGSPISGNTIYF.

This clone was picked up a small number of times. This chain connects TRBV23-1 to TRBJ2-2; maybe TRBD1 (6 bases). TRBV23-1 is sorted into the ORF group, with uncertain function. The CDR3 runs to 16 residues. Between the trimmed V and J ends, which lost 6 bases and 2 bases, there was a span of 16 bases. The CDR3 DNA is TGCGCCAGCAGCCAAGAGGACAGACAAAACACCGGGGAGCTGTTTTTT. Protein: CASSQEDRQNTGELFF.

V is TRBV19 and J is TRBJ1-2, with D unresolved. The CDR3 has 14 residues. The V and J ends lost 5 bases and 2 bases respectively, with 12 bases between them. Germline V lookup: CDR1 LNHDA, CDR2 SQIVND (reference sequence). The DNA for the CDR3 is TGTGCCAGTAGTGGGAGAGGGAGGAACTATGGCTACACCTTC. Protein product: CASSGRGRNYGYTF.

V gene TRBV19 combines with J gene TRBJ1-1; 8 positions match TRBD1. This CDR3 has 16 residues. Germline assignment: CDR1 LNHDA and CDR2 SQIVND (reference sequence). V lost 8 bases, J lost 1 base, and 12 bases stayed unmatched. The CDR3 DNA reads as TGTGCCAGTCGCCCGACAGGGGTATCGGCGAACACTGAAGCTTTCTTT. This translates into CASRPTGVSANTEAFF.

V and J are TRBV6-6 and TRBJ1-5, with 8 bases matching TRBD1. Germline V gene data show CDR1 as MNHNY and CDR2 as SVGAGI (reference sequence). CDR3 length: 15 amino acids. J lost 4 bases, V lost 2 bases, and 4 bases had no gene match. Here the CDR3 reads CASSYGQGANQPQHF. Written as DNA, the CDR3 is TGTGCCAGCAGTTACGGGCAGGGGGCAAATCAGCCCCAGCATTTT.

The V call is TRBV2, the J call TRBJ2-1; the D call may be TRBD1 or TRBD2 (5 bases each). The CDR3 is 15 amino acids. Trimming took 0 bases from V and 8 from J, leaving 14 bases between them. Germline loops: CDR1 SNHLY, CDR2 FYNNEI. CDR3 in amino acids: CASSEAWDPMDEQFF. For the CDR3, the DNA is TGTGCCAGCAGTGAAGCGTGGGACCCAATGGATGAGCAGTTCTTC.

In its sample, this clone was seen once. The CDR3 is CASSLDRLYEAFF. The CDR3 nucleotides read TGTGCCAGCAGCTTAGACCGTCTTTATGAAGCTTTCTTT. This rearrangement joins TRBV7-2 to TRBJ1-1; D uncertain. V lost 1 base, J lost 7 bases, and 10 bases lay in between. The germline V gene encodes CDR1 SGHTA and CDR2 FQGNSA. There are 13 residues in the CDR3.

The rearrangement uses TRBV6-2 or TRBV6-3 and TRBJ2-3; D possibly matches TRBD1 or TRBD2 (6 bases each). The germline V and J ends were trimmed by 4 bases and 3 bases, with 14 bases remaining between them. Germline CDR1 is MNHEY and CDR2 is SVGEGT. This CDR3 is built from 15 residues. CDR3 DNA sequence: TGTGCCAGCAGTTCATGGGGGGCCGGTACAGATACGCAGTATTTT. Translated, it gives CASSSWGAGTDTQYF.

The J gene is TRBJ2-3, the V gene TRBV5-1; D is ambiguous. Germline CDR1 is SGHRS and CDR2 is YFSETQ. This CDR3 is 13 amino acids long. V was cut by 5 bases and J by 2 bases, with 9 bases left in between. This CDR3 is CASSFAATDTQYF. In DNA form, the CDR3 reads TGCGCCAGCAGTTTCGCGGCCACAGATACGCAGTATTTT. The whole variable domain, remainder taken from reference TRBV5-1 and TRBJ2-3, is KAGVTQTPRYLIKTRGQQVTLSCSPISGHRSVSWYQQTPGQGLQFLFEYFSETQRNKGNFPGRFSGRQFSNSRSEMNVSTLELGDSALYLCASSFAATDTQYFGPGTRLTVL.

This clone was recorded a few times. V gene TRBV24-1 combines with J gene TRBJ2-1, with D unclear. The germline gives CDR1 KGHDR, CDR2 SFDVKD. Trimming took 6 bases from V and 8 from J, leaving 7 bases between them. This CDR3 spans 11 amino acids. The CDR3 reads CATSITHEQFF. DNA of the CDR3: TGTGCCACCAGTATTACTCATGAGCAGTTCTTC.

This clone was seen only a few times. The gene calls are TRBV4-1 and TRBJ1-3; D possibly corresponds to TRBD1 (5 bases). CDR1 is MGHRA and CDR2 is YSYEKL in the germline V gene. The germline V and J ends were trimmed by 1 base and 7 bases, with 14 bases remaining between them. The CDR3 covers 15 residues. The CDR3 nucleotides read TGCGCCAGCAGCCAAGCGGGGCTAGTACGGAACACCATATATTTT. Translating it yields CASSQAGLVRNTIYF.

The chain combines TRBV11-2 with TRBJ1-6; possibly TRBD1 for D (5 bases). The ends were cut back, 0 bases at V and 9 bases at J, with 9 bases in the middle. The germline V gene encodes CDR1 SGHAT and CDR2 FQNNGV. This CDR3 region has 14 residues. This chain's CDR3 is CASSLERGGSPLHF. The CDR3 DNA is TGTGCCAGCAGCTTAGAAAGGGGAGGTTCACCCCTCCACTTT.